The clone carrying this T cell receptor beta chain was detected many times. What it recognizes is unknown. This CDR3 comprises 13 residues. The V end was cut by 0 bases, the J end by 7 bases, with 9 bases between. CDR1 SGHTA and CDR2 FQGNSA come from the germline V gene. This sample is part of a study of T cell repertoires in cytomegalovirus infection. TCRdb processed the reads anew with MiXCR; each CDR3 protein has one entry. This table holds 640,000 or so distinct CDR3 sequences, around a third found once. The V and J genes are TRBV7-2 and TRBJ1-1; no clear D gene. The TCR comes from a human donor in good health (CMV status not recorded). Some clones in this sample may be carry-over from other donors' samples. Specimen: cultured PBMCs, collected from culture after CMV antigen stimulation. The CDR3 reads CASSLALTFEAFF. The CDR3 DNA is TGTGCCAGCAGCTTAGCGTTAACCTTTGAAGCTTTCTTT.